One and the same sample provided the 7 T cell receptor beta chains below, sequenced in a study of molecular identifiers for immune sequencing clone quantification. Each CDR3 protein is one row after TCRdb ran MiXCR on the PCR reads. In the table there are around 480,000 distinct CDR3 sequences, 25% of which are singletons. The material sequenced was naive CD8+ T cells from blood, with Jurkat cell RNA spiked in. Specified subset: FACS-sorted CD8+CD4-CCR7+CD45RA+ naive T cells. These TCRs come from a human donor in good health. Some libraries in this study had Jurkat cell RNA spiked in.

This clonotype was seen a few times. The V and J genes are TRBV7-9 and TRBJ1-1, with unresolved D. Between the trimmed V and J ends, which lost 2 bases and 5 bases, there was a span of 15 bases. This CDR3 comprises 15 residues. Looked up from germline, CDR1 is SEHNR and CDR2 is FQNEAQ (reference sequence). The DNA for the CDR3 is TGTGCCAGCAGCTTATTTTTTGGGGAACAAACTGAAGCTTTCTTT. This sequence encodes CASSLFFGEQTEAFF.

The table lists this clonotype with a count of one. The rearrangement joins TRBV27 to TRBJ2-7, with 10 positions matching TRBD1. Germline CDR1 MNHEY, CDR2 SMNVEV (reference sequence). After removal of 3 bases from V and 4 bases from J, the junction contained 9 bases not matched to a gene. This CDR3 comprises 16 residues. The CDR3, as DNA: TGTGCCAGCAGTTTCCTCCCCGGGACAGGGGTTTACGAGCAGTACTTC. Translation: CASSFLPGTGVYEQYF.

Concerning this clonotype: Relative to the germline gene, one junction end is altered; a read error may explain this. The gene calls are TRBV20-1 and TRBJ2-5; D gene ambiguous. The CDR3 spans 16 residues. In germline, CDR1 is DFQATT, CDR2 SNEGSKA (reference sequence). The CDR3 reads CSAGAYEPRPKEPQYF. Written as DNA, the CDR3 is TGCAGTGCTGGAGCCTATGAGCCTAGACCAAAAGAGCCCCAGTACTTC.

Remarks on this clonotype: This sequence may be a read error, since a much larger clone differs from it by one base. Here the CDR3 omits its conserved ending phenylalanine or tryptophan, so a read error is the likely source. The chain employs TRBV19 and TRBJ2-3, with 7 nucleotides matching TRBD1. Germline CDR1 is LNHDA and CDR2 is SQIVND (reference sequence). The CDR3 loop spans 15 amino acids. The junction had 2 bases not matched to a gene; V was cut back by 2 bases and J by 0 bases. CDR3 nucleotides: TGTGCCAGTAGTATAAGGGGGCCTAGCACAGATACGCAGTATTTA. Its translation is CASSIRGPSTDTQYL.

Many counts were recorded for this clonotype. This chain joins TRBV7-2 and TRBJ2-5; D may correspond to TRBD1 or TRBD2 (5 bases each). V lost 8 bases, J lost 5 bases, and 18 bases lay in between. In germline, CDR1 is SGHTA, CDR2 FQGNSA. The CDR3 covers 14 residues. The CDR3 loop reads CASSRGDFTETQYF. The CDR3 DNA reads TGTGCCAGCTCGAGGGGCGACTTTACGGAGACCCAGTACTTC. Drawing the rest from reference TRBV7-2 and TRBJ2-5, the complete variable domain is GAGVSQSPSNKVTEKGKDVELRCDPISGHTALYWYRQSLGQGLEFLIYFQGNSAPDKSGLPSDRFSAERTGGSVSTLTIQRTQQEDSAVYLCASSRGDFTETQYFGPGTRLLVL.

This clonotype has more than one count but fewer than ten. V is TRBV3-1 and J is TRBJ2-2, with 10 bases that match TRBD2. The V segment lost 6 bases and the J segment 4 bases; nucleotides outside the gene matches: 17. Germline V gene sequence: CDR1 LGHDT, CDR2 YNNKEL (reference sequence). The CDR3 is made up of 19 amino acids. The CDR3 DNA reads TGTGCCAGCAGTCCCCAGTGGGAGCGGGGGGGCAAAATCACCGGGGAGCTGTTTTTT. Its translation is CASSPQWERGGKITGELFF. The whole variable domain, filled in from reference TRBV3-1 and TRBJ2-2, reads DTAVSQTPKYLVTQMGNDKSIKCEQNLGHDTMYWYKQDSKKFLKIMFSYNNKELIINETVPNRFSPKSPDKAHLNLHINSLELGDSAVYFCASSPQWERGGKITGELFFGEGSRLTVL.

The chain joins TRBV12-3 or TRBV12-4 to TRBJ2-7, with no clear D. The CDR3 consists of 13 residues. Trimming removed 4 bases at V and 2 bases at J, with 9 bases between. The CDR3 DNA sequence: TGTGCCAGCAGTTCGACTGACCCCTACGAGCAGTACTTC. It codes for CASSSTDPYEQYF.